Sequencing of this TCR beta chain was carried out in a study of blood T cell repertoires in COVID-19. The protocol was immunoSEQ multiplex PCR, while the TCRdb copy is restricted to in-frame clones and leaves out a portion. The sample holds approximately 210,000 clones; over 65% are singletons and the top ten take about 3.3%. What the recovered Cohort 3 donors had was two negative PCRs, clearance, or symptom resolution. The sequence derives from a woman aged 55-69 years who had recovered from COVID-19. The sequencing sample was made of PBMCs or T cells enriched from blood (not recorded which).

The CDR3 DNA reads TGTGCCAGCAGCCAAGAAGGGTTCGGACAGCGAAAGTTGAGGAACACTGAAGCTTTCTTT. It is translated as CASSQEGFGQRKLRNTEAFF. The chain uses TRBV14 and TRBJ1-1, with D possibly TRBD1 on 6 matching bases. CDR3 length: 20 residues. The germline V gene has CDR1 SGHDN and CDR2 FVKESK. The V end lost 0 bases, the J end lost 1 base, and 24 bases lay between the germline ends. Full variable domain (remainder filled in from reference TRBV14 and TRBJ1-1): EAGVTQFPSHSVIEKGQTVTLRCDPISGHDNLYWYRRVMGKEIKFLLHFVKESKQDESGMPNNRFLAERTGGTYSTLKVQPAELEDSGVYFCASSQEGFGQRKLRNTEAFFGQGTRLTVV.